This paragraph covers one T cell receptor (beta chain) sequence. No antigen is known for it. Sample treatment: roughly 18 received Ad26.COV2.S at low or high dose, single or two shots; several received placebo; per-sample allocation not given. After the first vaccine or placebo injection, samples were drawn on day 63. The data were obtained in a study of Ad26.COV2.S vaccination and SARS-CoV-2 variants. Study as a whole: Enrolled in COV1001, the donor was in the Ad26.COV2.S trial arm, which received the vaccine. Findings of the study overall: Marked by substantial breadth, spike-specific CD8+ and CD4+ T cell responses were reportedly seen after vaccination. Vaccinees and placebo recipients showed similar non-spike TCR breadth. Analyses of TCR breadth and depth may have underestimated total T cell responses.

Here immunoSEQ multiplex PCR was the method, and the copy in TCRdb shows in-frame clones only, minus some. Counted here are approximately 420,000 clones, 70% to 90% occurring once; the ten biggest clones make up 3.5% to 4%. The specimen was peripheral blood, collected in a trial of Ad26.COV2.S vaccine versus placebo. The clonotype was recovered from a person aged 18 to 59 who received the Ad26.COV2.S COVID-19 vaccine or a placebo.

CDR3 DNA sequence: TGTGCCAGTAGTTCCCCGGGACTAGCGGGGGGGCCGAGCACAGATACGCAGTATTTT. It encodes CASSSPGLAGGPSTDTQYF. The gene calls are TRBV19 and TRBJ2-3, with TRBD2 identical over 16 bases. CDR3 size: 19 residues. Per germline, CDR1 LNHDA and CDR2 SQIVND (reference sequence). The ends lost 5 bases at V and 0 bases at J; junction bases unmatched: 8.